This T cell receptor beta chain derives from a study of blood T cell repertoires in COVID-19. Whole-study context: Acute and convalescent COVID-19 specimens originated in the United States, Italy and Spain.

The data were produced by immunoSEQ multiplex PCR, yet TCRdb's version contains in-frame clones alone and is incomplete. The table has around 150,000 clones, around 82% seen once. The CDR3 covers 13 residues. V was shortened by 7 bases and J by 7 bases, with 14 bases between the two germline ends. The germline gives CDR1 SNHLY, CDR2 FYNNEI. This clonotype was sampled from a middle-aged woman with COVID-19, enrolled during active disease. The source material was peripheral blood. The chain is built from TRBV2 and TRBJ2-1; possibly TRBD2 for D (6 bases). CDR3 loop: CASKPGVGNEQFF. CDR3 coding DNA: TGTGCCAGCAAGCCGGGAGTAGGTAATGAGCAGTTCTTC.